Listed below are T cell receptor beta chains from one sample, sequenced in a study of T cells in Graves' hyperthyroidism and ophthalmopathy. TCRdb called the multiplex PCR reads again in MiXCR, with one record for every CDR3 protein. This table holds roughly 580,000 distinct CDR3 sequences, around 42% found once. Sequenced input: peripheral blood or thyroid tissue (not recorded which). The receptors shown here come from a woman between 18 and 29 years old with Graves' hyperthyroidism. Both conserved end residues are part of each CDR3. D genes are given only for firm matches. Clone size is stated in some rows and not others, as once, few, many or a class when expanded.

>once|TRBV24-1|TRBD1|TRBJ1-2
TGTGCCGTACAGGGGGCACGAGATGGCTACACCTTC
CAVQGARDGYTF
>-|TRBV5-4|-|TRBJ1-5
TGCGCCAGCAGCCAAGGCAGACAGAAAGGCAATCAGCCCCAGCATTTT
CASSQGRQKGNQPQHF
>few|TRBV20-1|TRBD2|TRBJ2-5
TGCATGATGCTGACTAGCGGGAAAGAGACCCAGTACTTC
CMMLTSGKETQYF
>-|TRBV9|-|TRBJ2-7
TGTGCCAGCAGCGTAGACCGGGGTCCGGACGAGCAGTACTTC
CASSVDRGPDEQYF
>-|TRBV6-1|-|TRBJ1-5
TGTGCCAGCAGTGAAGTGGGGCAGGTTCAGCCCCAGCATTTT
CASSEVGQVQPQHF
>few|TRBV7-2|-|TRBJ1-3
TGTGCCAGCAGCTCCACGGACCTGACGGGAAACACCATATATTTT
CASSSTDLTGNTIYF
>few|TRBV2|-|TRBJ1-1
TGTGCCAGCAGCCGGGGGCCCACTGAAGCTTTCTTT
CASSRGPTEAFF
>-|TRBV20-1|-|TRBJ1-2
TGCAGTGCTAGGGGGGGGGTAGCTAACTATGGCTACACCTTC
CSARGGVANYGYTF
>-|TRBV25-1|-|TRBJ1-2
TGTGCCAGCAGTGAATACGCAGGCGGGCAAGGTGGCTACACCTTC
CASSEYAGGQGGYTF
>few|TRBV15|-|TRBJ2-7
TGTGCCACCAGCAGAGGGGGGGCAACGGAAGAGCAGTACTTC
CATSRGGATEEQYF
>-|TRBV6-4|-|TRBJ2-7
TGTGCCAGCAGTGCCGGGTTCGGGTACGAGCAGTACTTC
CASSAGFGYEQYF
>-|TRBV12-3/TRBV12-4|TRBD1|TRBJ1-1
TGTGCCAGCAGTCCCCAATCGGACAGGACAAAGGAAGCTTTCTTT
CASSPQSDRTKEAFF
>-|TRBV15|-|TRBJ2-6
TGTGCCACCAGCGGACACGGGGACTCTGGGGCCAACGTCCTGACTTTC
CATSGHGDSGANVLTF
>-|TRBV7-2|TRBD1|TRBJ2-2
TGTGCCAGCAGCTCCCGGACAGGGAGAAACACCGGGGAGCTGTTTTTT
CASSSRTGRNTGELFF
>-|TRBV7-7|-|TRBJ1-6
TGTGCCAGCAGCACACTAGCGCCGGATTCACCCCTCCACTTT
CASSTLAPDSPLHF
>-|TRBV7-9|-|TRBJ2-5
TGTGCCAGCAGCCCGATTAGAGGAGAGACCCAGTACTTC
CASSPIRGETQYF
>many|TRBV2|-|TRBJ2-7
TGTGCCAGCAGTGGACGGATGACCTACGAGCAGTACTTC
CASSGRMTYEQYF
>many|TRBV24-1|-|TRBJ2-5
TGTGCCACCGCTAGGGGCACAGAGACCCAGTACTTC
CATARGTETQYF
>few|TRBV7-9|-|TRBJ1-4
TGTGCCAGCAGCCCGGGGGGCAGCCCTAATGAAAAACTGTTTTTT
CASSPGGSPNEKLFF
>few|TRBV2|-|TRBJ1-1
TGTGCCAGCTTCCCCTTCAGCATCGAAGCTTTCTTT
CASFPFSIEAFF
>-|TRBV2|TRBD1|TRBJ1-2
TGTGCCAGCAGGGAGGCCGGGACAGGGGACGGCCACACCTTC
CASREAGTGDGHTF
>-|TRBV20-1|-|TRBJ1-5
TGCAGTGCTATGGACGGTAGCAATCAGCCCCAGCATTTT
CSAMDGSNQPQHF
>-|TRBV25-1|-|TRBJ2-7
TGTGCCAGCAGTGAATATGGGACGACGCACGAGCAGTACTTC
CASSEYGTTHEQYF
>-|TRBV7-2|-|TRBJ1-2
TGTACCAGCAGCTTTGGCAGGTTTGATGGCTACACCTTC
CTSSFGRFDGYTF
>-|TRBV9|TRBD1|TRBJ1-2
TGTGCCAGCAGCCCGGGGACAGTTTACTATGGCTACACCTTC
CASSPGTVYYGYTF
>few|TRBV7-9|TRBD2|TRBJ2-7
TGTGCCAGCAGTCCCGGACTAGCGGGAGGGCCTTCCTACGAGCAGTACTTC
CASSPGLAGGPSYEQYF
>-|TRBV12-3/TRBV12-4|-|TRBJ1-1
TGTGCCAGCAGTTCGTACCGTACAGGGTCTGAAGCTTTCTTT
CASSSYRTGSEAFF
>-|TRBV25-1|-|TRBJ1-4
TGTGCCAGCTCACCCCAACAGACTGAGGAAAAACTGTTTTTT
CASSPQQTEEKLFF
>-|TRBV25-1|TRBD1|TRBJ1-2
TGTGCCAGCAGTGCTAGGCCGGCGGCAGGGGGCTATGGCTACACCTTC
CASSARPAAGGYGYTF
>-|TRBV5-1|-|TRBJ1-5
TGCGCCAGCAGCGTCGACGGGGGTAGCAATCAGCCCCAGCATTTT
CASSVDGGSNQPQHF
>many|TRBV29-1|-|TRBJ1-3
TGCAGCGTTGACGATACTGGAAACACCATATATTTT
CSVDDTGNTIYF
>-|TRBV19|-|TRBJ2-5
TGTGCCAGTAGTATAAGGCCCCTCGGCGCGACCCAGTACTTC
CASSIRPLGATQYF
>many|TRBV10-3|TRBD1|TRBJ1-5
TGTGCCATCAGTAGACAGGGAAATCAGCCCCAGCATTTT
CAISRQGNQPQHF
>-|TRBV29-1|-|TRBJ1-1
TGCAGCGGGGGTGGGAAGGAGACTGAAGCTTTCTTT
CSGGGKETEAFF